These 19 T cell receptor beta chains originate from one sample sequenced in a study of blood T cell repertoires in COVID-19. The data were produced by immunoSEQ multiplex PCR, yet TCRdb's version contains in-frame clones alone and is incomplete. The data contain around 250,000 clones, around 88% of them singletons. Sequenced material: PBMCs or T cells enriched from blood (not recorded which). Receptors were obtained from a woman aged 40 to 55 with acute COVID-19.

The chain combines TRBV29-1 with TRBJ2-5; D is uncertain. Looked up from germline, CDR1 is SQVTM and CDR2 is ANQGSEA. The CDR3 extends over 11 amino acids. V lost 4 bases and J 5 bases, leaving 8 bases between the germline ends. DNA of the CDR3: TGCAGCGTTGGTCTGTCGGAGACCCAGTACTTC. Translated, it gives CSVGLSETQYF.

For this clone: One end of the junction varies from germline; a read error may be responsible. The rearrangement links TRBV3-1 (or the pseudogene TRBV3-2) to TRBJ1-6; D call uncertain. Germline CDR1 reads LGHDT; CDR2 reads YNNKEL (reference sequence). This CDR3 is 13 amino acids long. CDR3 protein: CASSQDWDGMRVF. CDR3 coding DNA: TGTGCCAGCAGCCAAGACTGGGATGGTATGCGGGTTTTT.

The chain combines TRBV24-1 with TRBJ1-4; 9 bases are a match to TRBD1. Germline values: CDR1 KGHDR, CDR2 SFDVKD. The CDR3 runs 16 residues. The trim removed 2 bases at V and 8 bases at J, leaving 8 bases unmatched. DNA for the CDR3: TGTGCCACCAGTGATTCAAGGACAGGGGCGGGGGAAAAACTGTTTTTT. The encoded protein is CATSDSRTGAGEKLFF.

This chain links TRBV5-4 with TRBJ2-4; 9 nucleotides line up with TRBD2. The ends lost 4 bases at V and 5 bases at J; junction bases unmatched: 7. The length of the CDR3 is 15 residues. Germline V lookup: CDR1 SGHNT, CDR2 YYREEE (reference sequence). The CDR3 reads CASSPASGNQNIQYF. The CDR3 DNA sequence: TGTGCCAGCAGCCCCGCTAGCGGGAATCAAAACATTCAGTACTTC.

The chain carries TRBV10-3 and TRBJ1-1; weak D call: TRBD1 (6 bases). V lost 2 bases and J 5 bases, leaving 24 bases between the germline ends. This CDR3 is built from 18 residues. The germline V gene encodes CDR1 ENHRY and CDR2 SYGVKD. This CDR3 reads CAISEDGVTGLQGTEAFF. In nucleotides, the CDR3 is TGTGCCATCAGTGAGGACGGTGTGACAGGACTCCAGGGAACTGAAGCTTTCTTT.

V and J are TRBV7-9 and TRBJ1-3, with TRBD1 identical over 7 bases. The CDR3 contains 14 residues. Per germline, CDR1 SEHNR and CDR2 FQNEAQ (reference sequence). V trimming: 7 bases; J trimming: 3 bases; junction bases outside the gene matches: 6. The CDR3, as DNA: TGTGCCAGCACTAACAGGGGCAGTGGAAACACCATATATTTT. It translates to CASTNRGSGNTIYF.

Points on this clone: Being one base from a much bigger clone, this may be a read error. This sequence joins TRBV5-4 and TRBJ2-3; D is perhaps TRBD1 or TRBD2 (6 bases each). The length of the CDR3 is 15 residues. Germline V gives CDR1 SGHNT, CDR2 YYREEE (reference sequence). The CDR3, as DNA: TGTGTCAGCAGCTTGGGGGCGGGGACCACAGATACGCAGTATTTT. Amino acids: CVSSLGAGTTDTQYF.

The chain combines TRBV6-1 with TRBJ1-6; TRBD1 matches 8 bases. With V trimmed by 6 bases and J by 13 bases, 11 bases remained unmatched. The CDR3 is 14 amino acids. CDR1 and CDR2 (germline): MNHNS, SASEGT. The CDR3 DNA reads as TGTGCCAGCAGCGCAATACAGGGGGAAGTTCCCCTCCACTTT. Residues: CASSAIQGEVPLHF.

This chain connects TRBV7-2 to TRBJ2-3; D is unclear. V lost 0 bases to trimming and J lost 1 base, with 8 bases between them. Germline V gene lookup returns CDR1 SGHTA and CDR2 FQGNSA. The CDR3 consists of 15 residues. CDR3: CASSLAASGTDTQYF. The CDR3 region has the DNA TGTGCCAGCAGCTTAGCCGCGAGTGGCACAGATACGCAGTATTTT.

The rearrangement uses TRBV10-3 and TRBJ2-3; no definite D call. Germline loops: CDR1 ENHRY, CDR2 SYGVKD. This CDR3 region has 10 residues. Trimming cost V 10 bases and J 4 bases, with 6 bases left between them. This CDR3 reads CATSSDTQYF. CDR3 DNA sequence: TGTGCCACCAGCTCAGATACGCAGTATTTT.

This chain connects TRBV11-3 to TRBJ1-1; D perhaps matches TRBD1 (5 bases). Germline lookup yields CDR1 SGHNT and CDR2 YENEEA. Trimming pared 5 bases from V and 2 bases from J, leaving 12 bases between. The CDR3 has 14 residues. DNA of the CDR3: TGTGCCAGCAGCCCCGGGCAGGGTAACACTGAAGCTTTCTTT. It is translated as CASSPGQGNTEAFF. The full variable domain, its missing parts supplied by reference TRBV11-3 and TRBJ1-1, is EAGVVQSPRYKIIEKKQPVAFWCNPISGHNTLYWYLQNLGQGPELLIRYENEEAVDDSQLPKDRFSAERLKGVDSTLKIQPAELGDSAVYLCASSPGQGNTEAFFGQGTRLTVV.

The DNA for the CDR3 is TGTGCCAGCAGACCAATCACAGGGGGCGGCTACACCTTC. This sequence encodes CASRPITGGGYTF. The chain has TRBV12-3 or TRBV12-4 and TRBJ1-2; TRBD1 aligns across 9 bases. V lost 6 bases to trimming and J lost 8 bases; unmatched junction nucleotides: 7. The CDR3 has 13 residues.

The count of this clone is one. The CDR3 nucleotides are TGTGCCAGCAGCCAAAATAGTGTACCGGGCTATGGCTACACCTTC. It translates to CASSQNSVPGYGYTF. V usage is TRBV14 and J usage is TRBJ1-2; the D is unclear. Germline V gene data show CDR1 as SGHDN and CDR2 as FVKESK. The CDR3 is 15 residues long. V shed 2 bases and J shed 4 bases, with 14 bases lying between them.

The rearrangement joins TRBV27 to TRBJ1-2; D possibly corresponds to TRBD1 (5 bases). The CDR3 spans 16 residues. The V gene's germline CDR1 is MNHEY and CDR2 SMNVEV (reference sequence). Trimming cost V 3 bases and J 3 bases, with 17 bases left between them. CDR3 in amino acids: CASSFAGTQGDYGYTF. CDR3 sequence (DNA): TGTGCCAGCAGTTTTGCCGGCACCCAAGGGGACTATGGCTACACCTTC.

The V call is TRBV7-8, the J call TRBJ2-2; 15 nucleotides match TRBD2. The CDR3 extends over 19 amino acids. V was clipped by 6 bases and J by 4 bases; unmatched bases: 12. The germline V gene has CDR1 SGHVS and CDR2 FQNEAQ. The CDR3: CASSLTRTSGREGTGELFF. CDR3 DNA: TGTGCCAGCAGTTTAACGAGGACTAGCGGGAGGGAGGGCACCGGGGAGCTGTTTTTT.

The genes are TRBV18 and TRBJ1-1; 8 nucleotides agree with TRBD1. The V gene's germline CDR1 is KGHSH and CDR2 LQKENI. V gave up 3 bases and J gave up 1 base; unmatched junction bases: 4. The CDR3 length is 15 residues. CDR3 in amino acids: CASSPGQVKNTEAFF. The CDR3 nucleotides read TGTGCCAGCTCACCGGGACAGGTTAAGAACACTGAAGCTTTCTTT.

This chain uses TRBV7-9 with TRBJ1-2; 11 nucleotides line up with TRBD1. The V gene's germline CDR1 is SEHNR and CDR2 FQNEAQ (reference sequence). J was trimmed by 3 bases and V by 2 bases; bases with no gene match: 5. The CDR3 sequence is 16 residues long. This chain's CDR3 is CASSLRDRGADYGYTF. The DNA of the CDR3 is TGTGCCAGCAGCTTAAGGGACAGGGGGGCCGACTATGGCTACACCTTC.

The genes are TRBV5-6 and TRBJ2-7; TRBD1 might be the D (6 bases). This CDR3 is built from 13 residues. In germline, CDR1 is SGHDT, CDR2 YYEEEE. The V and J ends lost 4 bases and 1 base respectively, with 9 bases between them. The chain's CDR3 is CASSPGQSYEQYF. DNA of the CDR3: TGTGCCAGCAGCCCCGGACAGTCCTACGAGCAGTACTTC.

This clone was detected once. The V gene is TRBV6-1, the J gene TRBJ2-3, with D unresolved. The germline V gene has CDR1 MNHNS and CDR2 SASEGT. The CDR3 totals 13 residues. Trimming left V 4 bases short and J 1 base short, with 6 bases between. The CDR3 loop reads CASSVQGTDTQYF. In nucleotides, the CDR3 is TGTGCCAGCAGTGTTCAGGGCACAGATACGCAGTATTTT.